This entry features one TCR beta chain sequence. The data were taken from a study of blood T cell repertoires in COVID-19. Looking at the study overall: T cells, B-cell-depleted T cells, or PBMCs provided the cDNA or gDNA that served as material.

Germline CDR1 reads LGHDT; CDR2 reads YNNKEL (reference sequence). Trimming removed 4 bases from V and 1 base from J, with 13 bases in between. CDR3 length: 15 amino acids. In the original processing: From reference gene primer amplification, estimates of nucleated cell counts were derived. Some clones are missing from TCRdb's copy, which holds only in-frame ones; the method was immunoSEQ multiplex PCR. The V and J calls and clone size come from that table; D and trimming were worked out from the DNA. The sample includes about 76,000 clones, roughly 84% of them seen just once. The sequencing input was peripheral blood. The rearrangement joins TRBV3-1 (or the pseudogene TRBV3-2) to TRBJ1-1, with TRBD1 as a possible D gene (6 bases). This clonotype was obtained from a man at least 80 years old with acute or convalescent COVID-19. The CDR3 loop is CASSPAGQPNTEAFF. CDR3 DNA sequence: TGTGCCAGCAGCCCAGCCGGACAGCCGAACACTGAAGCTTTCTTT.